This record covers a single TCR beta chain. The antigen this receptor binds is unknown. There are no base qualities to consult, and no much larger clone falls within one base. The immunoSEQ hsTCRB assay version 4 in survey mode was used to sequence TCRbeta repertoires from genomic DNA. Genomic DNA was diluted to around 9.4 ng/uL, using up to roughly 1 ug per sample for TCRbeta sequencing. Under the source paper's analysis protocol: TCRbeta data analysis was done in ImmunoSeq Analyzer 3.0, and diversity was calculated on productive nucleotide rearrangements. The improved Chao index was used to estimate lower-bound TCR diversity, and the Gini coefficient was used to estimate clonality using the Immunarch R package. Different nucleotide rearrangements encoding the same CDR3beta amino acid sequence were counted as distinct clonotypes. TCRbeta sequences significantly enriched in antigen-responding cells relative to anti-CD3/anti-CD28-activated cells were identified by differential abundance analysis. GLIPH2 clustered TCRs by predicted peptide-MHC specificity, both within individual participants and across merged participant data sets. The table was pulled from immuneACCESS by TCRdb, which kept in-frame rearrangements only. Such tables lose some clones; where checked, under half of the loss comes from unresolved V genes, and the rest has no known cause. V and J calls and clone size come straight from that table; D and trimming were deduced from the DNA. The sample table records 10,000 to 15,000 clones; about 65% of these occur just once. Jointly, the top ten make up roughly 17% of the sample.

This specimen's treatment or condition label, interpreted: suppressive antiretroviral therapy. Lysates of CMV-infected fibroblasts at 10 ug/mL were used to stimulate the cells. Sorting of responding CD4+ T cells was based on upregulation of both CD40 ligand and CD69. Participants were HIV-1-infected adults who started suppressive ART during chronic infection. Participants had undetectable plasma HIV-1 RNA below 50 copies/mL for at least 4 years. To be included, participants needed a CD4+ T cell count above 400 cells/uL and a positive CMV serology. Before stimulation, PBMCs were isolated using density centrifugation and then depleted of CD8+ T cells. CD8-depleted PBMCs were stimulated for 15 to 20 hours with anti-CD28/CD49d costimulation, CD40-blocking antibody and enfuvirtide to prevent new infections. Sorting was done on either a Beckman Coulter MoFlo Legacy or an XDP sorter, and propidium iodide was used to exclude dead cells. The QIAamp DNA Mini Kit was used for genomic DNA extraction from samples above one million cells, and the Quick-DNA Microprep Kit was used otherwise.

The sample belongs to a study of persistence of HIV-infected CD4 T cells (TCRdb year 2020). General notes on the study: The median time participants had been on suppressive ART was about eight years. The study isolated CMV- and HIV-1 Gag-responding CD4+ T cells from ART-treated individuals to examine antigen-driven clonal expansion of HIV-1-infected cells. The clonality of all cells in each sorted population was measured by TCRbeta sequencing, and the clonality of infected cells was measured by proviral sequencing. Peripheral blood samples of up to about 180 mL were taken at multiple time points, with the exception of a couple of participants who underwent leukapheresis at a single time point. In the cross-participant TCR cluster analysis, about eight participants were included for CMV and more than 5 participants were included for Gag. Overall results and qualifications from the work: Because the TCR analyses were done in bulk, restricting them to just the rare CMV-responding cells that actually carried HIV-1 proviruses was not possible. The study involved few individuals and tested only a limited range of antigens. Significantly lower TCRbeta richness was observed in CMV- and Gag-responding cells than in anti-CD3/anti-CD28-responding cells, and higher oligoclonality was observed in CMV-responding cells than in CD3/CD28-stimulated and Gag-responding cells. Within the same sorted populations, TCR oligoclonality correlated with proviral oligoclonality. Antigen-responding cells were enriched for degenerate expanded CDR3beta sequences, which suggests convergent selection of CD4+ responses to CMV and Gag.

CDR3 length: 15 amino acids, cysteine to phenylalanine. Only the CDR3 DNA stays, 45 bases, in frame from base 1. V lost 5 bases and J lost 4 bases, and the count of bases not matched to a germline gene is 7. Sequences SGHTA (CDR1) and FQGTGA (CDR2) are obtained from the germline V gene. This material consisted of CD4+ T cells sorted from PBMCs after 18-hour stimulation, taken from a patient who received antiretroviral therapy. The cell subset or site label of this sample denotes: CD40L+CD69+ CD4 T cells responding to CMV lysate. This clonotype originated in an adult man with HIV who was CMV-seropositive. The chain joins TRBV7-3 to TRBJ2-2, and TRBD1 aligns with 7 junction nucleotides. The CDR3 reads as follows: CASSLGQAGTGELFF. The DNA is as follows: TGTGCCAGCAGCCTCGGACAGGCGGGCACCGGGGAGCTGTTTTTT.